These 5 T cell receptor beta chains came from one sample sequenced in a study of blood T cells in healthy people across ages (dated by TCRdb to 2013 to 2016). Libraries were constructed by 5' RACE. Sequencing took place on an Illumina HiSeq 2500. The second PCR ran for roughly 7 to 12 cycles and used a J-beta primer mix along with a sample-barcoded 5' primer. TCRdb passed the public sequencing reads through fastp at Q25 and MiXCR, retaining productive beta sequences. Rows with a matching CDR3 protein are joined into one entry that keeps the most common DNA and genes. Within this sample are around 1,500,000 distinct CDR3 sequences, with around 39% of them counted one time only. The top ten constitute 7.9% of the sample. Material for sequencing was blood. The source is a woman aged 18 to 35 in good health.

The V gene is TRBV20-1, the J gene TRBJ1-2, with D unresolved. The CDR3 spans 14 residues. Looked up from germline, CDR1 is DFQATT and CDR2 is SNEGSKA (reference sequence). Trimming stripped 1 base from V and 1 base from J, with 10 bases between. CDR3 region: CSARVPGVNYGYTF. CDR3 in DNA: TGCAGTGCTAGAGTCCCCGGGGTTAACTATGGCTACACCTTC.

The rearrangement joins TRBV12-3 or TRBV12-4 to TRBJ2-1; D possibly matches TRBD1 or TRBD2 (6 bases each). V lost 7 bases to trimming and J lost 8 bases, with 21 bases between them. The CDR3 has 15 residues. As DNA, the CDR3 is TGTGCCAGCAATCGGAACGGGGGCCCAGTCTATGAGCAGTTCTTC. Its protein product is CASNRNGGPVYEQFF.

This sequence joins TRBV6-1 and TRBJ2-3, with a weak D call TRBD1 (5 bases). V lost 11 bases to trimming and J lost 2 bases, with 14 bases between them. This CDR3 contains 13 residues. CDR1 is MNHNS and CDR2 is SASEGT in the germline V gene. CDR3 sequence reads: CAAAGQSTDTQYF. In nucleotides, the CDR3 is TGTGCCGCAGCAGGGCAGTCCACAGATACGCAGTATTTT.

This clonotype was observed a handful of times. The rearrangement uses TRBV5-6 and TRBJ2-7, with D unresolved. Trimming removed 2 bases at V and 10 bases at J, with 10 bases between. Germline lookup yields CDR1 SGHDT and CDR2 YYEEEE. The CDR3 length is 11 residues. CDR3: CASSLDRNQYF. The CDR3 nucleotides are TGTGCCAGCAGCTTAGATCGTAATCAGTACTTC. The full variable domain, rest sourced from reference TRBV5-6 and TRBJ2-7, is DAGVTQSPTHLIKTRGQQVTLRCSPKSGHDTVSWYQQALGQGPQFIFQYYEEEERQRGNFPDRFSGHQFPNYSSELNVNALLLGDSALYLCASSLDRNQYFGPGTRLTVT.

This clonotype has only a few counts. The rearrangement uses TRBV11-2 and TRBJ2-7; D remains ambiguous. The CDR3 contains 14 residues. Germline CDR1 is SGHAT and CDR2 is FQNNGV. Trimming stripped 1 base from V and 1 base from J, with 8 bases between. CDR3 DNA: TGTGCCAGCAGCTTAGTAGCAGATTCCTACGAGCAGTACTTC. This codes for CASSLVADSYEQYF. Drawing the rest from reference TRBV11-2 and TRBJ2-7, the complete variable domain is EAGVAQSPRYKIIEKRQSVAFWCNPISGHATLYWYQQILGQGPKLLIQFQNNGVVDDSQLPKDRFSAERLKGVDSTLKIQPAKLEDSAVYLCASSLVADSYEQYFGPGTRLTVT.